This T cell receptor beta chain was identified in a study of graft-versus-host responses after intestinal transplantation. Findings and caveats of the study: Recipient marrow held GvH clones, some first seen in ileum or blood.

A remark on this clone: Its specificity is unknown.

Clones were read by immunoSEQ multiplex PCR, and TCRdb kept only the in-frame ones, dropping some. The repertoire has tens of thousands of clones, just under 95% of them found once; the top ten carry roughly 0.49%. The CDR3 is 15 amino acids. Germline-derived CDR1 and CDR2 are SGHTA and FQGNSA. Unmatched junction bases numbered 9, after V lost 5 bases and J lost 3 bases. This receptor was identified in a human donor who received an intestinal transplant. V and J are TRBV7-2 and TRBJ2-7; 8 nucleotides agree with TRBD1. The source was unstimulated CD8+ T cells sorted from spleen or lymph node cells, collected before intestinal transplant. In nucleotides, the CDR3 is TGTGCCAGCAGCCAATTTTTAGGACAGGGCTACGAGCAGTACTTC. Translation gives CASSQFLGQGYEQYF.